These 30 T cell receptor beta chains came from one sample sequenced in a study of cytomegalovirus exposure and HLA in healthy donors. PCR used 60 Vbeta primers and 13 Jbeta primers. Only in-frame clones appear in the TCRdb table, and some are missing; sequencing was by immunoSEQ multiplex PCR. The sample carries some 170,000 clones, 70% to 85% recorded once. The sample was PBMCs. These receptors were obtained from a woman in her sixties in good health and CMV-seropositive.

The chain is built from TRBV5-6 and TRBJ2-5, with D possibly TRBD1 on 5 matching bases. Germline V CDR1 and CDR2: SGHDT, YYEEEE. The V gene lost 3 bases and the J gene lost 2 bases, with 11 bases spanning the gap. The CDR3 is made up of 14 amino acids. The CDR3 DNA is TGTGCCAGCAGCTCTACAGGCTATCAAGAGACCCAGTACTTC. Protein product: CASSSTGYQETQYF. Based on the CDR3 plus reference TRBV5-6 and TRBJ2-5, the full variable domain is DAGVTQSPTHLIKTRGQQVTLRCSPKSGHDTVSWYQQALGQGPQFIFQYYEEEERQRGNFPDRFSGHQFPNYSSELNVNALLLGDSALYLCASSSTGYQETQYFGPGTRLLVL.

In this sample, this clone turned up a few times. The V and J genes are TRBV5-1 and TRBJ2-3; 8 bases line up with TRBD1. The CDR3 totals 15 residues. V was pared by 3 bases and J by 1 base, with 4 bases of the junction left unmatched. Germline V gene lookup returns CDR1 SGHRS and CDR2 YFSETQ. The CDR3 DNA is TGCGCCAGCAGCTCCGGGACAGGAGGCACAGATACGCAGTATTTT. Translated: CASSSGTGGTDTQYF.

CDR3: CASSRREGFSGANVLTF. Here the CDR3 DNA reads TGTGCCAGCAGCCGCCGGGAGGGGTTCTCTGGGGCCAACGTCCTGACTTTC. This chain uses TRBV7-9 with TRBJ2-6, with TRBD2 identical over 8 bases. V shed 5 bases and J 0 bases; nucleotides not matched to a gene: 6. This CDR3 is 17 amino acids long. Germline V gives CDR1 SEHNR, CDR2 FQNEAQ (reference sequence).

The chain recombines TRBV5-6 with TRBJ1-3; D possibly corresponds to TRBD1 (5 bases). There are 16 residues in the CDR3. Germline V gene data show CDR1 as SGHDT and CDR2 as YYEEEE. Trimming cost V 4 bases and J 0 bases, with 14 bases left between them. The CDR3 sequence is CASSASGYSSGNTIYF. The CDR3 DNA reads TGTGCCAGCAGCGCCTCAGGGTATTCCTCTGGAAACACCATATATTTT.

The chain couples TRBV27 to TRBJ2-3; 11 bases align to TRBD2. Trimming removed 6 bases from V and 2 bases from J; junction bases left unmatched: 4. Germline CDR1 reads MNHEY; CDR2 reads SMNVEV (reference sequence). The CDR3 is 15 residues long. CDR3 coding DNA: TGTGCCAGCAGGATTAGCGGGAGGGTCACAGATACGCAGTATTTT. Translating gives CASRISGRVTDTQYF.

The CDR3 DNA reads as TGTGCCAGCAGCCCAGCGGGAGAAGGTTACTACGAGCAGTACTTC. It specifies CASSPAGEGYYEQYF. The chain joins TRBV5-8 to TRBJ2-7, with 8 bases identical to TRBD2. The CDR3 loop spans 15 amino acids. With V trimmed by 4 bases and J by 3 bases, 9 bases remained unmatched. The germline V gene has CDR1 SGHTS and CDR2 YDEGEE.

The chain carries TRBV4-2 and TRBJ1-4; D possibly corresponds to TRBD1 (6 bases). The CDR3 length is 15 residues. V lost 4 bases, J lost 3 bases, and 12 bases lay in between. Germline CDR1 LGHNA, CDR2 YNFKEQ. Written as DNA, the CDR3 is TGTGCCAGCAGCCCAACAGGGTCGGCTAATGAAAAACTGTTTTTT. Translating gives CASSPTGSANEKLFF.

The chain joins TRBV6-5 to TRBJ2-1, with a possible D match to TRBD2 (5 bases). V was shortened by 7 bases and J by 4 bases, with 17 bases between the two germline ends. The CDR3 runs to 15 residues. The germline gives CDR1 MNHEY, CDR2 SVGAGI. CDR3 region: CASIQRTVGYNEQFF. The CDR3 region has the DNA TGTGCCAGCATCCAACGGACTGTGGGATACAATGAGCAGTTCTTC.

The chain is built from TRBV6-5 and TRBJ1-5; D is possibly TRBD1 (5 bases). Germline-derived CDR1 and CDR2 are MNHEY and SVGAGI. Trimming removed 6 bases from V and 7 bases from J, with 16 bases in between. The CDR3 runs to 14 residues. For the CDR3, the DNA is TGTGCCAGCAGAAGGGGCCAGGGAAACCAGCCCCAGCATTTT. Translation gives CASRRGQGNQPQHF.

The gene calls are TRBV7-9 and TRBJ2-3, with TRBD1 as a possible D gene (6 bases). The germline V gene encodes CDR1 SEHNR and CDR2 FQNEAQ (reference sequence). Between the trimmed V and J ends, which lost 5 bases and 2 bases, there was a span of 17 bases. The CDR3 consists of 16 residues. CDR3 sequence: CASSPGSRGATDTQYF. The CDR3 bases are TGTGCCAGCAGCCCCGGTTCCAGGGGCGCCACAGATACGCAGTATTTT.

V is TRBV15 and J is TRBJ1-1; TRBD1 agrees at 11 bases. There are 15 residues in the CDR3. Unmatched junction bases numbered 2, after V lost 5 bases and J lost 0 bases. CDR1 is LNHNV and CDR2 is YYDKDF in the germline V gene (reference sequence). CDR3 loop: CATSPGQGVNTEAFF. CDR3 bases: TGTGCCACCAGCCCGGGACAGGGGGTGAACACTGAAGCTTTCTTT.

This chain joins TRBV18 and TRBJ2-3, with a tentative D call TRBD1 (6 bases). The germline V gene has CDR1 KGHSH and CDR2 LQKENI. CDR3 length equals 15 residues. Trimming removed 3 bases from V and 5 bases from J, with 15 bases in between. CDR3 sequence (DNA): TGTGCCAGCTCACCCCTCCTCGACAGGAGAGATACGCAGTATTTT. It specifies CASSPLLDRRDTQYF.

The V gene is TRBV14, the J gene TRBJ2-3; D unresolved. Between the trimmed V and J ends, which lost 1 base and 8 bases, there was a span of 22 bases. Germline CDR1 and CDR2: SGHDN and FVKESK. This CDR3 comprises 17 residues. The CDR3 region is CASSQVATVTGIGTQYF. CDR3 DNA sequence: TGTGCCAGCAGCCAAGTTGCAACAGTTACCGGCATAGGTACGCAGTATTTT.

The V and J genes are TRBV11-3 and TRBJ2-1; 14 nucleotides match TRBD2. Germline loops: CDR1 SGHNT, CDR2 YENEEA. The junction had 7 bases not matched to a gene; V was cut back by 5 bases and J by 7 bases. This CDR3 is built from 16 residues. The chain's CDR3 is CASSPRLAGGRNEQFF. The CDR3 nucleotides are TGTGCCAGCAGCCCGAGACTAGCGGGAGGGCGAAATGAGCAGTTCTTC.

The J gene is TRBJ2-2, the V gene TRBV6-1; D may be TRBD2 (5 bases). Germline-derived CDR1 and CDR2 are MNHNS and SASEGT. The CDR3 contains 15 residues. V lost 1 base, J lost 5 bases, and 11 bases lay in between. In DNA form, the CDR3 reads TGTGCCAGCAGTGAAGTTCGACTAACAACCGGGGAGCTGTTTTTT. Its translation: CASSEVRLTTGELFF.

The V gene is TRBV5-6, the J gene TRBJ2-2, with 7 positions matching TRBD2. Germline loops: CDR1 SGHDT, CDR2 YYEEEE. The CDR3 has 16 amino acids. Trimming at V came to 2 bases and at J to 4 bases, leaving 8 bases not matched to a gene. This CDR3 reads CASSFLTSDLTGELFF. CDR3 nucleotide sequence: TGTGCCAGCAGCTTTCTAACTAGCGACCTCACCGGGGAGCTGTTTTTT.

The table lists this clone with a count of one. Other DNA sequences in the sample encode the same CDR3. The V call is TRBV4-2, the J call TRBJ2-1; 12 bases match TRBD2. V shed 1 base and J 8 bases; nucleotides not matched to a gene: 6. CDR3 length: 16 residues. Germline CDR1 LGHNA, CDR2 YNFKEQ. The CDR3 loop is CASSQVLAGGVDEQFF. The CDR3 DNA follows: TGTGCCAGCAGCCAAGTTCTAGCGGGAGGGGTTGATGAGCAGTTCTTC.

The chain carries TRBV10-1 and TRBJ2-7; 11 nucleotides agree with TRBD2. CDR3 length: 16 amino acids. J lost 1 base, V lost 8 bases, and 10 bases had no gene match. Germline V gene data show CDR1 as WNHNN and CDR2 as SYGVQD (reference sequence). The CDR3 nucleotides are TGCGCCAGCGGATGGACTAGCGGGTTCAGATCCTACGAGCAGTACTTC. Translating it yields CASGWTSGFRSYEQYF.

The chain employs TRBV6-1 and TRBJ1-2; 7 bases map to TRBD1. The junction had 17 bases not matched to a gene; V was cut back by 1 base and J by 3 bases. The CDR3 covers 19 residues. CDR1 is MNHNS and CDR2 is SASEGT in the germline V gene. CDR3 sequence (DNA): TGTGCCAGCAGTGAAGGTCGGGGCAGGGGGTACGGATCGGACTATGGCTACACCTTC. Protein sequence: CASSEGRGRGYGSDYGYTF.

V gene TRBV18 combines with J gene TRBJ2-6, with D unclear. V was pared by 3 bases and J by 0 bases, with 3 bases between. Germline V gene data show CDR1 as KGHSH and CDR2 as LQKENI. CDR3 length equals 14 residues. CDR3: CASSPASGANVLTF. For the CDR3, the DNA is TGTGCCAGCTCACCGGCCTCTGGGGCCAACGTCCTGACTTTC. The complete variable domain, with remaining parts taken from reference TRBV18 and TRBJ2-6, reads NAGVMQNPRHLVRRRGQEARLRCSPMKGHSHVYWYRQLPEEGLKFMVYLQKENIIDESGMPKERFSAEFPKEGPSILRIQQVVRGDSAAYFCASSPASGANVLTFGAGSRLTVL.

The chain carries TRBV5-1 and TRBJ2-7; TRBD1 agrees at 9 bases. With 0 bases clipped from V and 4 bases from J, the junction kept 8 bases outside the gene matches. This CDR3 has 16 amino acids. Per germline, CDR1 SGHRS and CDR2 YFSETQ. The CDR3 nucleotides read TGCGCCAGCAGCTTGGTGTCAGGACAGGGGTCGTACGAGCAGTACTTC. As protein: CASSLVSGQGSYEQYF.

The chain carries TRBV9 and TRBJ2-1; TRBD2 matches at 12 bases. V trimming: 0 bases; J trimming: 1 base; junction bases outside the gene matches: 14. Germline CDR1 reads SGDLS; CDR2 reads YYNGEE. The CDR3 runs 21 residues. The CDR3 nucleotides read TGTGCCAGCAGCGTAGCGGGTTTACGGCTAGCGGGGGGGCATTCCTACAATGAGCAGTTCTTC. Translated, it gives CASSVAGLRLAGGHSYNEQFF.

This rearrangement joins TRBV28 to TRBJ2-2; a weak D match, TRBD1 (6 bases). CDR1 and CDR2 (germline): MDHEN, SYDVKM. Trimming removed 6 bases from V and 5 bases from J, with 19 bases in between. The CDR3 runs to 16 residues. The CDR3, as DNA: TGTGCCAGCAGAGGATCATCAGGGGTTGGTACCGGGGAGCTGTTTTTT. It specifies CASRGSSGVGTGELFF.

J is TRBJ2-2 and V is TRBV28; TRBD1 matches at 8 bases. The V gene's germline CDR1 is MDHEN and CDR2 SYDVKM. The CDR3 is 15 residues long. J lost 3 bases, V lost 0 bases, and 0 bases had no gene match. In DNA, the CDR3 is TGTGCCAGCAGTTTATGGGACAGGGACACCGGGGAGCTGTTTTTT. Amino acids: CASSLWDRDTGELFF.

The gene calls are TRBV7-2 and TRBJ1-6; D is unclear. Germline V gives CDR1 SGHTA, CDR2 FQGNSA. Trimming removed 3 bases at V and 8 bases at J, with 8 bases between. The CDR3 loop spans 13 amino acids. The CDR3 nucleotides are TGTGCCAGCAGCTTGGCAGCGGATTCACCCCTCCACTTT. It translates to CASSLAADSPLHF.

This chain uses TRBV7-2 with TRBJ2-2; D gene unclear. The CDR3 loop spans 12 amino acids. Trimming stripped 5 bases from V and 9 bases from J, with 10 bases between. Germline values: CDR1 SGHTA, CDR2 FQGNSA. This CDR3 is CASSPSRRELFF. The CDR3, as DNA: TGTGCCAGCAGCCCCTCGAGGAGGGAGCTGTTTTTT.

J is TRBJ1-4 and V is TRBV5-3; TRBD1 aligns across 9 bases. TRBV5-3 counts as an open reading frame of uncertain function. This CDR3 is built from 16 residues. V lost 4 bases to trimming and J lost 8 bases; unmatched junction nucleotides: 12. CDR3 sequence reads: CARSERDREEREKLFF. DNA of the CDR3: TGTGCCAGAAGCGAGCGGGACAGGGAAGAGAGGGAAAAACTGTTTTTT.

On this clone: This specimen includes other DNA sequences encoding the same CDR3. This chain uses TRBV5-1 with TRBJ1-3; D remains unclear. CDR1 and CDR2 from the germline V gene are SGHRS and YFSETQ. The V gene lost 1 base and the J gene lost 7 bases, with 9 bases spanning the gap. CDR3 length equals 13 residues. CDR3 loop: CASSLFEGNTIYF. CDR3 sequence (DNA): TGCGCCAGCAGCTTGTTTGAGGGCAACACCATATATTTT.

The chain joins TRBV5-1 to TRBJ2-5; D is unclear. This CDR3 contains 14 residues. V lost 0 bases, J lost 1 base, and 7 bases lay in between. Germline V gives CDR1 SGHRS, CDR2 YFSETQ. CDR3 nucleotides: TGCGCCAGCAGCTTGGGATTAGCCCAAGAGACCCAGTACTTC. It encodes CASSLGLAQETQYF.

The chain joins TRBV19 to TRBJ1-3, with 11 bases that match TRBD1. In germline, CDR1 is LNHDA, CDR2 SQIVND (reference sequence). The CDR3 length is 16 residues. V lost 5 bases and J lost 2; bases outside the gene matches: 5. CDR3 region: CASSARDRGTGNTIYF. The DNA of the CDR3 is TGTGCCAGTAGTGCTCGGGACAGGGGGACTGGAAACACCATATATTTT.